The rows below give T cell receptor beta chains drawn from one sample of a study of T-cell reconstitution after alpha-beta-depleted transplantation in children. TCRdb processed the PCR reads anew with MiXCR; each CDR3 protein has one entry. Of hundreds of thousands of distinct CDR3 sequences in the sample, roughly 14% are singletons; the top ten hold 0.65% to 0.9%. Sequencing was performed on PBMCs, taken before TCRalphabeta/CD19-depleted stem cell transplant. These receptor sequences come from a girl aged 2 to 10 with congenital amegakaryocytic thrombocytopenia, due to receive a stem cell transplant. CDR3s include the opening cysteine and the closing phenylalanine or tryptophan. D genes are given only for firm matches. Size values are once, few and many counts, or a class for expanded clones, and some rows have none.

few,TRBV7-9,TRBJ2-1,.,TGTGCCAGCAGCTTAGAGGTCGCCGCCTACAATGAGCAGTTCTTC,CASSLEVAAYNEQFF
.,TRBV20-1,TRBJ1-2,.,TGCTGTGCTAGAGGGGCGACGGACGAAACTGATAACTATGGCTACCCCTTC,CCARGATDETDNYGYPF
.,TRBV5-1,TRBJ2-2,.,TGCGCCAGCAAGGATACCCCTTCGAACACCGGGGAGCTGTTTTTT,CASKDTPSNTGELFF
many,TRBV5-4,TRBJ2-7,.,TGTGCCAGCAGCTTGGGTGGCGTGCACGAGCAGTACTTC,CASSLGGVHEQYF
many,TRBV12-3/TRBV12-4,TRBJ2-1,TRBD2,TGTGCCAGCAGTTTAGGGACTAGCGGAACTCTGAATGAGCAGTTCTTC,CASSLGTSGTLNEQFF
many,TRBV15,TRBJ2-1,.,TGTGCCACCAGCATGGGGTACAATGAGCAGTTCTTC,CATSMGYNEQFF
many,TRBV5-6,TRBJ2-1,.,TGTGCCAGCAGCACATCGGGTGAGCAGTTCTTC,CASSTSGEQFF
many,TRBV29-1,TRBJ2-5,.,TGCAGCGTTGAAAGGGGGGAGACCCAGTACTTC,CSVERGETQYF
.,TRBV7-6,TRBJ2-7,TRBD2,TGTGCCAGCAGCTTAGGGGCTAGCGGTAGCTCCTACGAGCAGTACTTC,CASSLGASGSSYEQYF
many,TRBV20-1,TRBJ2-4,.,TGCAGTGCTTCCCACCCTCTATATCCCAAAAACATTCAGTACTTC,CSASHPLYPKNIQYF
.,TRBV30,TRBJ2-1,.,TGTGCCTGGAGTCCAACGTTGGGAAACAGAGAGTTCTTC,CAWSPTLGNREFF
many,TRBV27,TRBJ1-4,.,TGTGCCAGCCGAAAGGACAGTAGTGAAAAACTGTTTTTT,CASRKDSSEKLFF
many,TRBV20-1,TRBJ1-2,.,TGCAGTGCTAGAAGACAGGACTATGGCTACACCTTC,CSARRQDYGYTF
few,TRBV11-2,TRBJ2-7,.,TGTGCCAGCAGCTTAGATGGGGGTCTGGGCTATTCCTACGAGCAGTACTTC,CASSLDGGLGYSYEQYF
.,TRBV5-1,TRBJ2-3,.,TGCGCCTCTGCACTAGGGGTGATTACAGATACGCAGTATTTT,CASALGVITDTQYF
many,TRBV20-1,TRBJ2-7,.,TGCAGTGCTAGAGATAAGACAGAGAGCTCCTACGAGCAGTACTTC,CSARDKTESSYEQYF
.,TRBV5-1,TRBJ2-1,.,TGCGCCAGCAGCTTGCCCCGGGAAGGCATTGAGCAGTTCTTC,CASSLPREGIEQFF
many,TRBV9,TRBJ1-2,.,TGTGCCAGCAGCGTAGCTACGGGTAACTATGGCTACACCTTC,CASSVATGNYGYTF
.,TRBV5-1,TRBJ1-6,.,TGCGCCAGCAGCTTGAGGACGGACAGAAGACCCTATAATTCACCCCTCCACTTT,CASSLRTDRRPYNSPLHF
once,TRBV30,TRBJ1-5,.,TGTGCCTGGACCGACCCGGGGACGGATAGCAATCAGCCCCAGCATTTT,CAWTDPGTDSNQPQHF
few,TRBV20-1,TRBJ2-1,TRBD2,TGCAGTGCCTCCTCAGCGGGAGTGCTCGATGAGCAGTTCTTC,CSASSAGVLDEQFF
many,TRBV5-1,TRBJ2-5,TRBD1,TGCGCCAGCAGCTTCGGGACAGGGGGCAGGGAGACCCAGTACTTC,CASSFGTGGRETQYF
many,TRBV29-1,TRBJ1-2,.,TGCAGCGTTGTGGGCGGTGTTCCTGGCTACACCTTC,CSVVGGVPGYTF
.,TRBV7-9,TRBJ2-2,.,TGTGCCAGCAGCGCACCAGACAGGTCCACCGGGGAGCTGTTTTTT,CASSAPDRSTGELFF
.,TRBV4-1,TRBJ2-1,.,TGCGCCAGCAGCCAAGGGCGGCTTCTCAACGATGAGCAGTTCTTC,CASSQGRLLNDEQFF
many,TRBV7-8,TRBJ1-1,.,TGTGCCAGCAGCTTAAGGATCGTGGGGAACACTGAAGCTTTCTTT,CASSLRIVGNTEAFF
few,TRBV5-1,TRBJ1-6,.,TGCGCCAGCAGCCCGAGACCGGGACCCTCGTTCGAGTCACCCCTCCACTTT,CASSPRPGPSFESPLHF
many,TRBV20-1,TRBJ2-1,.,TGCAGTGCCAAGCCGCCGGTTAGCTCCTACAATGAGCAGTTCTTC,CSAKPPVSSYNEQFF
many,TRBV5-1,TRBJ2-3,.,TGCGCCAGCAGCGGGGGACTGCAAGGGGCGCAGTATTTT,CASSGGLQGAQYF
few,TRBV14,TRBJ1-6,.,TGTGCCAGCAGCCCTAACACAGTTAATTCACCCCTCCACTTT,CASSPNTVNSPLHF
.,TRBV15,TRBJ2-7,TRBD1,TGTGCCACCAGCAGAGACCAGACAGGGGGGGAGCAGTACTTC,CATSRDQTGGEQYF
many,TRBV29-1,TRBJ2-3,.,TGCAGCGTTGAAGATCGTAAGCGCACGTCTAGCACAGATACGCAGTATTTT,CSVEDRKRTSSTDTQYF
few,TRBV20-1,TRBJ2-7,TRBD2,TGCAGTGCTAGGGAGACTAGCGGGATCAACGAGCAGTACTTC,CSARETSGINEQYF
many,TRBV20-1,TRBJ2-7,TRBD2,TGCAGTGCTAGAATGCTAGCGGGAGGCGATTCTTCCTACGAGCAGTACTTC,CSARMLAGGDSSYEQYF
.,TRBV3-1,TRBJ2-7,.,TGTGCCAGCAGCCAAGATATGACTCTTAGGGAGCAGTACTTC,CASSQDMTLREQYF
.,TRBV20-1,TRBJ2-3,TRBD2,TGCAGTGCTAGAGTGGGGCTAGCGGGAGTCCCAGATACGCAGTATTTT,CSARVGLAGVPDTQYF